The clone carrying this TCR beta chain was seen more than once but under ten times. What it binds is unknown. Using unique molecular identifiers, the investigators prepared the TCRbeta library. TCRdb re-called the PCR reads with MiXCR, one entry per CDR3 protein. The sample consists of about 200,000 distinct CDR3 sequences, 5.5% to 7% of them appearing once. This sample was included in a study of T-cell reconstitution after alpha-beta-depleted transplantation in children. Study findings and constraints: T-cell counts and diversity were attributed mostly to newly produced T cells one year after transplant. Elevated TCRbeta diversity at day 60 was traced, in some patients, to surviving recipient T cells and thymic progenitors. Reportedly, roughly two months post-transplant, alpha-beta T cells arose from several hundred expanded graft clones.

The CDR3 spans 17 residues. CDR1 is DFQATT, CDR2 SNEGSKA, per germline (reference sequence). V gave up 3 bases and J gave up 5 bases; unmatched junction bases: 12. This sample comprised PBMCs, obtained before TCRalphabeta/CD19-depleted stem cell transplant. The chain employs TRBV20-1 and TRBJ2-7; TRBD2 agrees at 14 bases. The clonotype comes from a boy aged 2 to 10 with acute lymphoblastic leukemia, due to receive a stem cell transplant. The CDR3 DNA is TGCAGTGCTAGGCGCCCTAGACTAGCGGGAGGGCCCCACGAGCAGTACTTC. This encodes CSARRPRLAGGPHEQYF.